The clone carrying this T cell receptor (beta chain) was picked up many times. This record comes from a study of T-cell reconstitution after alpha-beta-depleted transplantation in children. This CDR3 has 12 amino acids. Trimming removed 0 bases at V and 8 bases at J, with 4 bases between. Per germline, CDR1 LGHDT and CDR2 YNNKEL (reference sequence). The TCRbeta library was prepared with unique molecular identifiers. TCRdb passed the PCR reads through MiXCR, listing each CDR3 protein once. Seen here are 450,000 to 600,000 distinct CDR3 sequences, approximately 10% observed once, and the top ten hold around 2%.

This clonotype was obtained from a child aged 2 to 15 with inherited bone marrow failure, due to receive a stem cell transplant. The source material was PBMCs, sampled before TCRalphabeta/CD19-depleted stem cell transplant. The J gene is TRBJ2-2, the V gene TRBV3-1; D unresolved. CDR3 loop: CASSQEGGELFF. CDR3 bases: TGTGCCAGCAGCCAAGAAGGGGGGGAGCTGTTTTTT.